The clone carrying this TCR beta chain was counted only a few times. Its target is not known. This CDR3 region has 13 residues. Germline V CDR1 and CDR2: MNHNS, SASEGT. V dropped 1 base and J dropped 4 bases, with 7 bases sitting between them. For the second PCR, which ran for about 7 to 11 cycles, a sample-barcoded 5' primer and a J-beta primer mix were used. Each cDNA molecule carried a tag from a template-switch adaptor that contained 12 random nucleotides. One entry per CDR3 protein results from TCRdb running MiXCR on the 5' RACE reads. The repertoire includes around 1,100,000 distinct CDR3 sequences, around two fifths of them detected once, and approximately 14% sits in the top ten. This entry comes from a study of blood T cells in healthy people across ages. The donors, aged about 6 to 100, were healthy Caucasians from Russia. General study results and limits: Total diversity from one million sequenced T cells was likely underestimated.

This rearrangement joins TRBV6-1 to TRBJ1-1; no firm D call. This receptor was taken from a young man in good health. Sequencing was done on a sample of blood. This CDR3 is CASSEVRGTEAFF. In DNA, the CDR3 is TGTGCCAGCAGTGAAGTGCGGGGCACTGAAGCTTTCTTT.